A selection of T cell receptor beta chains follows, all from one sample in a study of OX40 agonist ivuxolimab in advanced cancers. Using immunoSEQ multiplex PCR, the repertoire was profiled, and TCRdb retains in-frame clones only, with some absent. The sample contains over 30,000 clones, 84% of which appear only once. The sample consisted of CD4+ or CD8+ T cells sorted from blood, taken in a trial of the OX40 agonist ivuxolimab. The receptors were gathered from an adult with an advanced solid tumor such as melanoma, head and neck, liver or kidney cancer. Each CDR3 is given without its conserved first and last residue.

len	j_gene	v_gene	CDR3aa
11	TRBJ1-2	TRBV9	ASSVERNYGYT
14	TRBJ1-4	TRBV5-4	ASSLRPGTHNEKLF
10	TRBJ1-1	TRBV5-6	ASSSSTGKAF
12	TRBJ2-3	TRBV4-2	ASSQDRNTDTQY
12	TRBJ1-1	TRBV28	ASTPGSSYTEAF
15	TRBJ1-2	TRBV27	ASSSRGGGSANYGYT
12	TRBJ2-7	TRBV18	ASSPWGTTYEQY
12	TRBJ1-2	TRBV6-5	ASSYDRANYGYT
14	TRBJ2-2	TRBV6-6	ASSLGDRGRFGELF
10	TRBJ2-1	TRBV4-2	ASSQTVPEQF
10	TRBJ1-3	TRBV5-8	ASSLVGNTIY
12	TRBJ2-1	TRBV6-1	ASRLAGPINEQF
17	TRBJ2-1	TRBV4-1	ASSQDPRNPGQRYNEQF
10	TRBJ1-5	TRBV6-5	ASRGVNQPQH
12	TRBJ2-2	TRBV30	AWSGLTGYGELF
12	TRBJ2-2	TRBV15	ATSRDRTTGELF
12	TRBJ2-3	TRBV21-1	ASSKARDPDTQY
14	TRBJ1-5	TRBV10-3	AISERQGLSNQPQH
13	TRBJ2-5	TRBV9	ASSVVAGVEETQY
17	TRBJ2-2	TRBV30	AWSVLFRGPTSPPGELF
13	TRBJ2-3	TRBV14	ASSQDLGAVDTQY
13	TRBJ1-1	TRBV5-4	ASSSRAGDYTEAF
17	TRBJ2-4	TRBV9	ASSVEADSPHLAKNIQY
11	TRBJ2-5	TRBV18	ASSPPARETQY
13	TRBJ2-1	TRBV10-1	ASSESSGGINEQF
12	TRBJ2-2	TRBV7-9	ASSLGYPAGELF
14	TRBJ2-3	TRBV7-8	ASSLTATSGLDTQY
15	TRBJ2-2	TRBV11-3	ASSLSIAGVDTGELF
14	TRBJ1-1	TRBV5-1	ASSLTKGTGGTEAF
14	TRBJ2-3	TRBV27	ASSFFGAGGTDTQY
11	TRBJ1-1	TRBV10-3	AISGGGDTEAF
12	TRBJ1-5	TRBV15	ATSRGWDNQPQH
13	TRBJ2-3	TRBV7-3	ASSLSGIKADTQY
12	TRBJ1-2	TRBV28	ASSLRPRTYGYT
11	TRBJ2-1	TRBV4-1	ASSQAAIDEQF
12	TRBJ1-4	TRBV2	ASSPVATNEKLF
17	TRBJ2-2	TRBV5-1	ASSLTGTSGRTNTGELF
12	TRBJ1-5	TRBV19	ASNQGGSNQPQH
13	TRBJ2-5	TRBV15	ATSRVTLREETQY
13	TRBJ1-1	TRBV9	ASSVHRAPNTEAF
13	TRBJ2-2	TRBV6-6	ASSYRTRGTGELF
14	TRBJ2-2	TRBV5-1	ASSLNVARGVGELF
12	TRBJ2-5	TRBV6-5	ASSYDGVQETQY
12	TRBJ2-1	TRBV28	ASSLGGSINEQF
11	TRBJ1-1	TRBV27	ASSSPANTEAF
10	TRBJ2-7	TRBV5-4	ASSLSAYEQY
12	TRBJ1-1	TRBV4-1	ASSQRTGGTEAF
10	TRBJ1-1	TRBV29-1	SGGSGGSEAF
13	TRBJ2-7	TRBV6-5	ASSARHRLAYEQY
16	TRBJ2-1	TRBV7-9	ASSLRRGGRIQHDEQF
11	TRBJ1-2	TRBV27	ASSFRGSYGYT
12	TRBJ1-2	TRBV7-2	ASSLDRTGEVYT
11	TRBJ1-1	TRBV10-3	AISDLGYTEAF
13	TRBJ1-4	TRBV5-1	ASRSGGATNEKLF